This TCR beta chain was captured in a study of shared clonotypes between healthy human individuals. Study-wide results and caveats: Only blood was sampled; tissue repertoires likely differ.

For every subset, genomic DNA was evenly distributed across several immunoSEQ plates. Repertoires were generated with immunoSEQ multiplex PCR, while TCRdb's copy carries only in-frame clones and drops some. This sample has about 700,000 clones, with about 90% found just once. Naive CD8 cells comprised CD45RO-negative, CCR7-positively selected cells, excluding terminally differentiated effector memory CD45RA+ cells. There were no recent acute infections or vaccinations among the donors, who were healthy HIV-negative adults. Comments on this clone: The antigen is unknown.

The CDR3 is 15 amino acids. V was clipped by 8 bases and J by 0 bases; unmatched bases: 7. In germline, CDR1 is SNHLY, CDR2 FYNNEI. The receptor comes from a man in his thirties or forties in good health. The sequencing input was naive CD8+ T cells sorted from blood. The chain couples TRBV2 to TRBJ1-1; 9 bases match TRBD1. The CDR3 loop is CASQGRTGVNTEAFF. In DNA, the CDR3 is TGTGCCAGCCAAGGGAGGACAGGGGTGAACACTGAAGCTTTCTTT.